The 2 T cell receptor beta chains presented below share a single source sample, sequenced in a study of T cell responses to AZD1222 COVID-19 vaccine. The assay was immunoSEQ multiplex PCR, and TCRdb's table has in-frame clones only and misses some. This sample has roughly 120,000 clones; approximately 84% occur once, and the top ten carry roughly 8%. This material consisted of peripheral blood, taken on day 0 of AZD1222 vaccination. The receptor set was obtained from an adult in good health.

This CDR3 reads CASSLAGESYEQYF. The CDR3 coding sequence is TGTGCCAGCAGCCTAGCCGGAGAATCCTACGAGCAGTACTTC. The rearrangement uses TRBV9 and TRBJ2-7, with a tentative D call TRBD2 (5 bases). This CDR3 spans 14 amino acids. The germline V and J ends were trimmed by 4 bases and 1 base, with 12 bases remaining between them. Germline CDR1 is SGDLS and CDR2 is YYNGEE.

The chain is built from TRBV7-8 and TRBJ1-6, with D uncertain. Trimming took off 0 bases at V and 5 bases at J, with 8 bases between the two ends. The CDR3 contains 15 residues. From germline, CDR1 is SGHVS and CDR2 FQNEAQ. Here the CDR3 reads CASSLAFGDNSPLHF. The CDR3 bases are TGTGCCAGCAGCTTAGCGTTTGGCGATAATTCACCCCTCCACTTT.